Listed below are T cell receptor beta chains from one sample, sequenced in a study of somatic mutations in cytotoxic T cells in rheumatoid arthritis. Produced via immunoSEQ multiplex PCR; TCRdb's table is partial and in-frame only. The sample has roughly 10,000 clones, 60% to 80% seen once. Sequencing was performed on CD8+ T cells sorted from blood. The receptors shown here come from a man over 45 in good health. The CDR3 runs from the conserved cysteine through the conserved F or W. D genes are given only for firm matches. Clone size is not always given. Where it is, it says once, few, many or a class for expanded clones.

V: TRBV28
size: .
J: TRBJ1-2
D: TRBD1
CDR3: CASSRTTGQGVSYGYTF
DNA: TGTGCCAGCAGTCGAACCACCGGACAGGGGGTATCGTATGGCTACACCTTC

V: TRBV29-1
size: .
J: TRBJ1-2
D: TRBD1
CDR3: CSVDLGGLGYTF
DNA: TGCAGCGTTGATCTAGGGGGCCTTGGCTACACCTTC

V: TRBV4-1
size: few
J: TRBJ2-7
D: TRBD1
CDR3: CASSQDQRTGNEQYF
DNA: TGCGCCAGCAGCCAAGACCAGCGGACAGGGAACGAGCAGTACTTC

V: TRBV2
size: .
J: TRBJ2-3
D: .
CDR3: CASIPADTQYF
DNA: TGTGCCAGCATACCAGCGGATACGCAGTATTTT

V: TRBV6-5
size: .
J: TRBJ2-7
D: .
CDR3: CASSYSVGLDSYEQYF
DNA: TGTGCCAGCAGTTACTCTGTGGGGCTGGACTCCTACGAGCAGTACTTC

V: TRBV7-2
size: few
J: TRBJ1-1
D: TRBD1
CDR3: CASSLQGGAGTEAFF
DNA: TGTGCCAGCAGCTTGCAGGGGGGCGCGGGGACTGAAGCTTTCTTT

V: TRBV7-9
size: .
J: TRBJ2-7
D: .
CDR3: CASSIGTQYEQYF
DNA: TGTGCCAGCAGCATCGGGACACAGTACGAGCAGTACTTC

V: TRBV27
size: .
J: TRBJ2-7
D: .
CDR3: CASSLSAKYEQYF
DNA: TGTGCCAGCAGTTTATCTGCGAAATACGAGCAGTACTTC

V: TRBV6-1
size: medium-sized
J: TRBJ2-7
D: TRBD1
CDR3: CASSEGTGGYEQYF
DNA: TGTGCCAGCAGTGAGGGGACAGGTGGCTACGAGCAGTACTTC

V: TRBV27
size: once
J: TRBJ2-7
D: TRBD1
CDR3: CASSPAGQGFYEQYF
DNA: TGTGCCAGCAGTCCCGCGGGACAGGGGTTCTACGAGCAGTACTTC

V: TRBV28
size: .
J: TRBJ2-7
D: TRBD2
CDR3: CASSFAYRTSGIYEQYF
DNA: TGTGCCAGCAGTTTTGCTTACCGGACTAGCGGGATCTACGAGCAGTACTTC

V: TRBV6-6
size: .
J: TRBJ2-7
D: .
CDR3: CASSPPLRIYEQYF
DNA: TGTGCCAGCAGTCCCCCCCTTAGAATCTACGAGCAGTACTTC

V: TRBV19
size: .
J: TRBJ1-5
D: .
CDR3: CASSIDRQYNQPQHF
DNA: TGTGCCAGTAGTATAGATCGCCAGTACAATCAGCCCCAGCATTTT

V: TRBV5-6
size: .
J: TRBJ2-7
D: .
CDR3: CASSLGTRVHEQYF
DNA: TGTGCCAGCAGCTTAGGTACTCGGGTCCACGAGCAGTACTTC

V: TRBV7-9
size: few
J: TRBJ1-5
D: TRBD1
CDR3: CASGTDFNQPQHF
DNA: TGTGCCAGCGGGACAGACTTCAATCAGCCCCAGCATTTT

V: TRBV7-9
size: few
J: TRBJ2-7
D: .
CDR3: CASSHPRKEGTSYEQYF
DNA: TGTGCCAGCAGCCACCCAAGGAAAGAGGGCACTTCCTACGAGCAGTACTTC

V: TRBV25-1
size: once
J: TRBJ1-3
D: .
CDR3: CASSEWDLRSGNTIYF
DNA: TGTGCCAGCAGTGAATGGGACTTACGCTCTGGAAACACCATATATTTT

V: TRBV19
size: .
J: TRBJ1-5
D: TRBD1
CDR3: CASSFRQGSNQPQHF
DNA: TGTGCCAGTAGTTTTCGACAGGGTTCCAATCAGCCCCAGCATTTT